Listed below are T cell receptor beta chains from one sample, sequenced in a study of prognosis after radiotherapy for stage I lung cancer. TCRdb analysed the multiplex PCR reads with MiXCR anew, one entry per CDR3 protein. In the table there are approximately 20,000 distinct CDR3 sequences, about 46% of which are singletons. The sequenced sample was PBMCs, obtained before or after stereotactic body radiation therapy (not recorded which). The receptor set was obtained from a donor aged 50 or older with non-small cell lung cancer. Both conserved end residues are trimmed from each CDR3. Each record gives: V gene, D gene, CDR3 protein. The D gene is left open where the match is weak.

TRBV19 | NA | ASSIGPNQPQH
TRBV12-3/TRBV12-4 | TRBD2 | ASSLAGGGQPQY
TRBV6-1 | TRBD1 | ASSEGQGLTDTQY
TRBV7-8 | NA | AGSSLSVNTIY
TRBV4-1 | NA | ASSPSSRWHTEAF
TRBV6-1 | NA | ASILGTNTGELF
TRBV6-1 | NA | ASSQDAGLGSHLH
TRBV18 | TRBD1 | ASSGRQGRLDEQF
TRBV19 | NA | ASSISTGTLQQY
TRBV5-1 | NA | ASRQWNTEAF
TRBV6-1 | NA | ASSECSGLPRSPLH
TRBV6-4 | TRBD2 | ASSEASGSTDTQY
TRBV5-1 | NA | ASSLIGVGETQY
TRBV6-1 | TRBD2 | ASSTSGGTRSTDTQY
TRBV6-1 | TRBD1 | ASSEGLAGTGVNEQY
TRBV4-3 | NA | ASSIDNSPLH
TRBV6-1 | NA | ASSPADETQY
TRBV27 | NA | ASSLSVSGELF
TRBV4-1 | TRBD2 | ASSQEWGLAGGPGDTQY
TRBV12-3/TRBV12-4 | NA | ASSLDRHPSYEQY
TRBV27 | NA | ASSNTQGGNEQF
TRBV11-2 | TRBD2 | ASSIREGLYNEQF
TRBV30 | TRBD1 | AWPRGQGWIISNQPQH